Listed below are T cell receptor beta chains from one sample, sequenced in a study of shared clonotypes between healthy human individuals. Libraries were prepared by immunoSEQ multiplex PCR; TCRdb keeps only in-frame clonotypes and omits some of them. Among 2,500,000 or so clones listed, about nine tenths were seen once. The sequenced sample consisted of naive CD4+ T cells from PBMCs. These receptors were collected from a young man in good health. Some clones in this sample may be carry-over from other donors' samples. Each CDR3 is given without its conserved first and last residue.

cdr3_length j_call v_call cdr3_aa
16 TRBJ2-2 TRBV27 ASSSPSGAGGGTGELF
13 TRBJ1-2 TRBV30 AWSVPWTGGHGYT
12 TRBJ2-7 TRBV7-2 ASSSIKRGWEQY
11 TRBJ1-1 TRBV5-1 ASSAQGNTEAF
10 TRBJ2-7 TRBV6-1 ASRLGPREQY
12 TRBJ2-3 TRBV7-3 ASSYDRGTDTQY
14 TRBJ2-1 TRBV28 ASSSWETGDVHEQF
14 TRBJ2-3 TRBV5-1 ASSSKAAPFTDTQY
13 TRBJ1-2 TRBV7-2 ASSLEWGAGYGYT
18 TRBJ2-3 TRBV7-8 ASSLGAGLAGGQVTDTQY
13 TRBJ2-1 TRBV10-3 AISESVGDYNEQF
11 TRBJ1-4 TRBV5-6 ASSLVGGEKLF
13 TRBJ2-2 TRBV27 ASKWTGASPGELF
15 TRBJ2-7 TRBV5-6 ASSLGSAGRPAYEQY
13 TRBJ2-3 TRBV25-1 ASTVTGTSTDTQY
12 TRBJ2-1 TRBV29-1 SVVSGSAYNEQF
12 TRBJ1-2 TRBV2 ASSGQGAGYGYT
11 TRBJ2-7 TRBV5-6 ASSLLDAYEQY
12 TRBJ2-7 TRBV4-1 ASSQDHRFAEQY
14 TRBJ1-4 TRBV11-2 ASSLFSRAPNEKLF
13 TRBJ2-5 TRBV7-2 ASSSNRGLGETQY
11 TRBJ2-7 TRBV10-3 AITPGLGYEQY
14 TRBJ2-3 TRBV28 ASSFWIEGGTDTQY